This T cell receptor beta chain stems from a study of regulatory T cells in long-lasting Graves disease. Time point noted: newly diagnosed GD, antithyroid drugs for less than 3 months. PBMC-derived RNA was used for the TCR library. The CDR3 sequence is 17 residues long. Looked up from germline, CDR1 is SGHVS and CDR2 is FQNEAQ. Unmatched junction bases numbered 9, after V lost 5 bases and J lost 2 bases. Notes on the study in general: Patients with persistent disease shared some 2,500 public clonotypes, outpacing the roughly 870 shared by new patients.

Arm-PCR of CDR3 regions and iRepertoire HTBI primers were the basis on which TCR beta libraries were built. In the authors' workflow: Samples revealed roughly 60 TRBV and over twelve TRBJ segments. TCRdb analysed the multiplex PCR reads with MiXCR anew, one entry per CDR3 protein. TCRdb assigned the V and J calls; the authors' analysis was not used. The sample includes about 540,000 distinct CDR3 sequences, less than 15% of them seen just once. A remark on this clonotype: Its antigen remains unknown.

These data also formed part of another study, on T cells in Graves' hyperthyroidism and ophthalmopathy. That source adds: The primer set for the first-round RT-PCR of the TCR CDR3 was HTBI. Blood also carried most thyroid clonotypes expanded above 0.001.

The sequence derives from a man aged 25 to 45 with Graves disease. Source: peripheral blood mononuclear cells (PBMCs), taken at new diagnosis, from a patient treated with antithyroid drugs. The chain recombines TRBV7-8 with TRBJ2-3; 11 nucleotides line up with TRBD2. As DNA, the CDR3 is TGTGCCAGCAGCCCCCGGACTAGCGGGTTTCTCACAGATACGCAGTATTTT. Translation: CASSPRTSGFLTDTQYF.